Sequencing of this TCR beta chain was carried out in a study of T cell repertoires in cytomegalovirus infection. Study in general: Public signatures in TCR beta pointed to CMV infection and matching HLA type. The study, taken as a whole, reports: CMV-specific TCR beta clonotypes restricted by HLA-C dominated the ex vivo response.

TCRdb processed the reads anew with MiXCR; each CDR3 protein has one entry. The profile shows approximately 300,000 distinct CDR3 sequences, roughly 25% of them singletons. Between the trimmed V and J ends, which lost 3 bases and 3 bases, there was a span of 12 bases. Germline CDR1 KGHSH, CDR2 LQKENI. This CDR3 spans 15 amino acids. This clonotype was observed many times. What it binds is not known. The chain has TRBV18 and TRBJ2-1; a possible D gene is TRBD2 (6 bases). The clonotype was recovered from a human donor in good health (CMV status not recorded). Some clones in this sample may be carry-over from other donors' samples. Sequences were derived from cultured PBMCs, sampled from culture after CMV antigen stimulation. The DNA for the CDR3 is TGTGCCAGCTCACCGTCGCGGGACCTCTACAATGAGCAGTTCTTC. Translation: CASSPSRDLYNEQFF.